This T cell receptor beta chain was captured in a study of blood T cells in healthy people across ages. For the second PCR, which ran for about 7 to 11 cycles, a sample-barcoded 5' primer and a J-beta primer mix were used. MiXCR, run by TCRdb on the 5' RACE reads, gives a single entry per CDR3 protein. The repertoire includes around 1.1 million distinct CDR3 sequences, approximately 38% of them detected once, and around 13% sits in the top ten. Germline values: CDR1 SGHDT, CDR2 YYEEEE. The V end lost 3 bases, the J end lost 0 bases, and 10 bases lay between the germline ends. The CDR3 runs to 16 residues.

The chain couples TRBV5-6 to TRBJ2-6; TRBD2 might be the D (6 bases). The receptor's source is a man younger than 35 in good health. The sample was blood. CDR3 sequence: CASSSAGISGANVLTF. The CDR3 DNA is TGTGCCAGCAGCTCGGCGGGAATCTCTGGGGCCAACGTCCTGACTTTC.